One sample yielded the 4 T cell receptor beta chains listed below, sequenced in a study of long-term antiretroviral therapy in people with HIV. At survey level, the immunoSEQ assay was run in its v3.0 version. Profiled with immunoSEQ multiplex PCR; TCRdb holds only in-frame clones, not every one. This table has 20,000 or so clones, 79% appearing once. The sample consisted of unsorted PBMCs, taken at the start of antiretroviral therapy, before treatment. All receptors come from a man between 18 and 29 years old with HIV.

The V call is TRBV5-4, the J call TRBJ1-4; TRBD1 matches at 7 bases. Germline V gene lookup returns CDR1 SGHNT and CDR2 YYREEE (reference sequence). CDR3 length: 13 amino acids. The trim removed 4 bases at V and 7 bases at J, leaving 4 bases unmatched. The CDR3 region has the DNA TGTGCCAGCAGCGATACAGGGGTTGAAAAACTGTTTTTT. Its protein is CASSDTGVEKLFF. Full variable domain (missing parts from reference TRBV5-4 and TRBJ1-4): ETGVTQSPTHLIKTRGQQVTLRCSSQSGHNTVSWYQQALGQGPQFIFQYYREEENGRGNFPPRFSGLQFPNYSSELNVNALELDDSALYLCASSDTGVEKLFFGSGTQLSVL.

The rearrangement uses TRBV19 and TRBJ2-7, with 7 positions matching TRBD2. The CDR3 consists of 13 residues. Germline-derived CDR1 and CDR2 are LNHDA and SQIVND (reference sequence). Trimming cost V 7 bases and J 6 bases; bases outside gene matches: 9. The CDR3 sequence: CASTREGGGEQYF. The DNA of the CDR3 is TGTGCCAGTACTCGAGAGGGCGGGGGCGAGCAGTACTTC.

CDR3 nucleotide sequence: TGTGCCAGCAGTTACTCGGGGGGGGGCCTTCGTGGGGAGCAGTACTTC. This sequence encodes CASSYSGGGLRGEQYF. V and J are TRBV6-5 and TRBJ2-7; D might be TRBD2 (7 bases). With 0 bases removed from V and 7 bases from J, the gap between germline ends came to 19 bases. CDR1 is MNHEY and CDR2 is SVGAGI in the germline V gene. The length of the CDR3 is 16 residues.

This sequence joins TRBV2 and TRBJ1-2; the match to TRBD1 covers 8 bases. The length of the CDR3 is 14 residues. In germline, CDR1 is SNHLY, CDR2 FYNNEI. V shed 6 bases, J shed 8 bases, and the junction held 11 bases outside the gene matches. CDR3 sequence: CASSLGQGGGGYTF. The CDR3 nucleotides are TGTGCCAGCAGCCTTGGACAGGGAGGGGGGGGCTACACCTTC.